These 15 T cell receptor beta chains share one sample of origin, sequenced in a study of T cell responses to AZD1222 COVID-19 vaccine. Sequencing was performed with immunoSEQ multiplex PCR; in TCRdb, only in-frame clones are kept and a portion is missing. The top ten clones hold 1.6% of a sample with 150,000 to 200,000 clones, 85% to 90% of them seen once. Sequencing used peripheral blood, obtained on day 0 of AZD1222 vaccination. The receptors shown here come from an adult in good health.

This sequence joins TRBV19 and TRBJ1-5; D is possibly TRBD1 (5 bases). The CDR3 has 14 amino acids. The germline V gene encodes CDR1 LNHDA and CDR2 SQIVND (reference sequence). V was shortened by 4 bases and J by 6 bases, with 13 bases between the two germline ends. The CDR3 sequence: CASSSGGGGQPQHF. In DNA, the CDR3 is TGTGCCAGTAGTAGCGGGGGTGGGGGTCAGCCCCAGCATTTT.

The rearrangement uses TRBV5-1 and TRBJ2-5; D is perhaps TRBD1 or TRBD2 (5 bases each). Germline CDR1 and CDR2: SGHRS and YFSETQ. CDR3 size: 15 residues. Trimming cost V 0 bases and J 2 bases, with 11 bases left between them. The CDR3 nucleotides read TGCGCCAGCAGCTTGGATTGGGGGATACAAGAGACCCAGTACTTC. This gives the protein CASSLDWGIQETQYF.

The rearrangement joins TRBV28 to TRBJ2-7; 7 bases agree with TRBD2. This CDR3 is built from 14 residues. Germline V gene sequence: CDR1 MDHEN, CDR2 SYDVKM. The CDR3 DNA sequence: TGTGCCAGCAGTCGGCTCGCGGGCGTAGCGGGTGCCTCGGTC. This translates into CASSRLAGVAGASV.

The chain links TRBV9 to TRBJ2-5; D possibly corresponds to TRBD2 (5 bases). Germline lookup yields CDR1 SGDLS and CDR2 YYNGEE. V was pared by 0 bases and J by 1 base, with 19 bases between. The CDR3 loop spans 18 amino acids. The CDR3 sequence is CASSVGLSSLGGQETQYF. CDR3 coding DNA: TGTGCCAGCAGCGTAGGCCTCAGTTCCCTAGGAGGCCAAGAGACCCAGTACTTC.

The chain carries TRBV9 and TRBJ2-3; D may be TRBD2 (6 bases). V was shortened by 1 base and J by 3 bases, with 9 bases between the two germline ends. The length of the CDR3 is 14 residues. Per germline, CDR1 SGDLS and CDR2 YYNGEE. The CDR3 bases are TGTGCCAGCAGCGTAAGGAGCGGGACAGATACGCAGTATTTT. Its translation: CASSVRSGTDTQYF. The full variable domain, rest sourced from reference TRBV9 and TRBJ2-3, is DSGVTQTPKHLITATGQRVTLRCSPRSGDLSVYWYQQSLDQGLQFLIQYYNGEERAKGNILERFSAQQFPDLHSELNLSSLELGDSALYFCASSVRSGTDTQYFGPGTRLTVL.

J is TRBJ2-1 and V is TRBV9, with TRBD2 identical over 14 bases. The V gene end was trimmed by 4 bases and the J gene end by 0 bases; junction bases not matched to a gene: 12. The CDR3 runs to 20 residues. The germline V gene has CDR1 SGDLS and CDR2 YYNGEE. CDR3 bases: TGTGCCAGCAGCCCAAGTGGGACTAGCGGGAGAGGTGGCTCCTACAATGAGCAGTTCTTC. It specifies CASSPSGTSGRGGSYNEQFF.

The genes are TRBV5-1 and TRBJ1-1, with a weak D call TRBD1 (6 bases). Trimming shortened V by 6 bases and J by 1 base, and 13 bases separated the two germline ends. This CDR3 region has 14 residues. Germline lookup yields CDR1 SGHRS and CDR2 YFSETQ. The CDR3: CASTRGAGNTEAFF. CDR3 sequence (DNA): TGCGCCAGCACCCGGGGGGCTGGGAACACTGAAGCTTTCTTT.

V is TRBV10-3 and J is TRBJ1-5, with 9 bases that match TRBD1. V shed 10 bases and J 4 bases; nucleotides not matched to a gene: 5. Germline V lookup: CDR1 ENHRY, CDR2 SYGVKD. This CDR3 is built from 13 residues. In nucleotides, the CDR3 is TGTGCCACCCGGACAGGGGAGAATCAGCCCCAGCATTTT. As protein: CATRTGENQPQHF.

This clone was detected only a few times. The V and J genes are TRBV9 and TRBJ2-7; D gene ambiguous. This CDR3 has 14 amino acids. Germline V lookup: CDR1 SGDLS, CDR2 YYNGEE. Trimming left V 2 bases short and J 3 bases short, with 12 bases between. CDR3 residues: CASSVDGRVYEQYF. CDR3 bases: TGTGCCAGCAGCGTTGACGGTCGAGTCTACGAGCAGTACTTC.

This clone was recorded many times. The V call is TRBV4-3, the J call TRBJ2-7; tentative D call: TRBD2 (5 bases). V shed 0 bases and J shed 3 bases, with 12 bases lying between them. Germline CDR1 reads LGHNA; CDR2 reads YSLEER. The CDR3 length is 15 residues. This CDR3 reads CASSQDGDPNYEQYF. The CDR3 DNA is TGCGCCAGCAGCCAAGACGGGGATCCAAACTACGAGCAGTACTTC.

V gene TRBV10-2 combines with J gene TRBJ2-1; 11 nucleotides match TRBD2. This CDR3 spans 14 amino acids. Germline V CDR1 and CDR2: WSHSY, SAAADI. V shed 8 bases and J 4 bases; nucleotides not matched to a gene: 4. The CDR3 spells CASQGTSGYNEQFF. The CDR3 nucleotides are TGCGCCAGCCAGGGGACTAGCGGTTACAATGAGCAGTTCTTC.

V gene TRBV6-6 combines with J gene TRBJ1-6; D possibly corresponds to TRBD1 (5 bases). In germline, CDR1 is MNHNY, CDR2 SVGAGI (reference sequence). This CDR3 is 13 amino acids long. V lost 0 bases and J lost 13, with 10 bases in between. The CDR3 loop reads CASSYSKGVPLHF. The DNA for the CDR3 is TGTGCCAGCAGTTACTCGAAAGGGGTCCCCCTCCACTTT.

The V and J genes are TRBV2 and TRBJ1-4; a weak D match, TRBD1 (6 bases). Germline CDR1 SNHLY, CDR2 FYNNEI. The CDR3 loop spans 15 amino acids. Trimming pared 6 bases from V and 8 bases from J, leaving 19 bases between. The CDR3 DNA reads as TGTGCCAGCAGACCTCCGGGGGCCCGGGGGGAAAAACTGTTTTTT. This gives the protein CASRPPGARGEKLFF.

The J gene is TRBJ1-6, the V gene TRBV10-3, with D possibly being TRBD1 (5 bases). This CDR3 is 14 amino acids long. Germline V gene data show CDR1 as ENHRY and CDR2 as SYGVKD. V was cut by 8 bases and J by 10 bases, with 18 bases left in between. CDR3 sequence (DNA): TGTGCCATCCAACCCGCGGGGGAAGGGTCACCCCTCCACTTT. Its translation: CAIQPAGEGSPLHF.

The V call is TRBV3-1 (or the pseudogene TRBV3-2), the J call TRBJ2-3; possible D gene TRBD2, 5 bases. The CDR3 runs 15 residues. V was pared by 0 bases and J by 2 bases, with 9 bases between. The germline V gene encodes CDR1 LGHDT and CDR2 YNNKEL (reference sequence). The DNA of the CDR3 is TGTGCCAGCAGCCAAGATTCTAGCTACACAGATACGCAGTATTTT. This encodes CASSQDSSYTDTQYF.